This T cell receptor beta chain appears in the sequencing data of a study of blood T cell repertoires in COVID-19. Some clones are missing from TCRdb's copy, which holds only in-frame ones; the method was immunoSEQ multiplex PCR. The sample shows about 430,000 clones, 70% to 90% of them seen only once. Participant age was roughly 18 to 95 years, and participants resided in approximately 25 US areas. The TCR originated in a woman between 18 and 30 years old who had been exposed to COVID-19. Sequencing used PBMCs or T cells enriched from blood (not recorded which).

CDR3 sequence (DNA): TGCGCCAGCAGCTCCCTGACAATCCAGTACTTC. Its translation: CASSSLTIQYF. V gene TRBV5-1 combines with J gene TRBJ2-5; D is unresolved. The CDR3 covers 11 residues. V was pared by 3 bases and J by 10 bases, with 10 bases between. The germline CDR1 and CDR2 sequences are SGHRS and YFSETQ.